Presented here are 5 T cell receptor beta chains from one specimen sequenced in a study of neurological immune-mediated disorders. One entry per CDR3 protein results from TCRdb running MiXCR on the 5' RACE reads. Of some 60,000 distinct CDR3 sequences detected, nearly 10% appear once; the ten largest clones hold around 13%. The time point was: longitudinal time-point 2. The sequenced sample consisted of PBMCs. Receptors were obtained from a man aged 25 to 40 in good health.

This clonotype was recorded at least ten times. The V and J genes are TRBV24-1 and TRBJ2-1, with a possible D match to TRBD2 (6 bases). The CDR3 consists of 18 residues. CDR1 is KGHDR and CDR2 is SFDVKD in the germline V gene. The ends were cut back, 3 bases at V and 0 bases at J, with 17 bases in the middle. The CDR3 is CATSDPRARGFSYNEQFF. In DNA form, the CDR3 reads TGTGCCACCAGTGATCCCAGGGCTCGGGGGTTCTCCTACAATGAGCAGTTCTTC.

This clonotype was observed many times. The chain joins TRBV11-2 to TRBJ1-5; maybe TRBD1 (5 bases). Trimming left V 5 bases short and J 10 bases short, with 12 bases between. CDR1 is SGHAT, CDR2 FQNNGV, per germline. This CDR3 has 12 amino acids. Written as DNA, the CDR3 is TGTGCCAGCAGCGGAAGGGGAGGCCCCCAGCATTTT. Protein product: CASSGRGGPQHF.

This clonotype appeared many times. The rearrangement links TRBV9 to TRBJ2-3, with D perhaps given as TRBD1 or TRBD2 (5 bases each). The CDR3 is made up of 16 amino acids. CDR1 is SGDLS, CDR2 YYNGEE, per germline. Trimming cost V 2 bases and J 0 bases, with 13 bases left between them. This chain's CDR3 is CASSVWDGKSTDTQYF. CDR3 bases: TGTGCCAGCAGCGTGTGGGACGGTAAGAGCACAGATACGCAGTATTTT.

This clonotype was observed many times. The chain links TRBV5-5 to TRBJ2-7, with 9 bases identical to TRBD2. Trimming removed 4 bases from V and 1 base from J; junction bases left unmatched: 6. The V gene's germline CDR1 is SGHKS and CDR2 YYEKEE (reference sequence). This CDR3 contains 15 residues. The CDR3 protein is CASSQRTSDSYEQYF. The CDR3 DNA sequence: TGTGCCAGCAGCCAACGGACTAGCGATTCCTACGAGCAGTACTTC.

This clonotype appeared once. Its ends do not fully match the called genes, so a read error is possible. The chain carries TRBV11-3 and TRBJ2-2; either TRBD1 or TRBD2 may supply D (5 bases each). This CDR3 is 13 amino acids long. Per the germline V gene, CDR1 is SGHNT and CDR2 is YENEEA. The DNA of the CDR3 is TGTGCCATCGGGCATATAGGGACCGGCGAGCTGTTTTTT. Residues: CAIGHIGTGELFF.